Presented here are 5 T cell receptor beta chains from one specimen sequenced in a study of blood T cell repertoires in COVID-19. Profiling relied on immunoSEQ multiplex PCR, and the TCRdb table lists in-frame clones only, not all of them. The table includes approximately 87,000 clones, 65% to 85% detected once. The sequencing sample was made of peripheral blood. These TCRs come from a woman aged 80 or older with acute or convalescent COVID-19.

The chain uses TRBV6-5 and TRBJ1-5; D not certain. Trimming left V 8 bases short and J 0 bases short, with 11 bases between. Germline CDR1 and CDR2: MNHEY and SVGAGI. CDR3 length equals 14 residues. The CDR3 DNA reads TGTGCCAGCGGTTCGACTTATAGCAATCAGCCCCAGCATTTT. Translated, it gives CASGSTYSNQPQHF.

This clone was detected once. The chain uses TRBV30 and TRBJ1-4, with D perhaps TRBD1 (5 bases). Trimming removed 4 bases from V and 4 bases from J, with 13 bases in between. This CDR3 has 14 residues. CDR1 GTSNPN and CDR2 SVGIG come from the germline V gene (reference sequence). The CDR3 reads CAWTAGQFNEKLFF. Written as DNA, the CDR3 is TGTGCCTGGACCGCGGGGCAGTTTAATGAAAAACTGTTTTTT.

By sample share, this clone is medium-sized. The chain combines TRBV19 with TRBJ1-4; 7 positions agree with TRBD1. This CDR3 comprises 15 residues. Unmatched junction bases numbered 8, after V lost 5 bases and J lost 5 bases. Germline V gives CDR1 LNHDA, CDR2 SQIVND (reference sequence). CDR3 in DNA: TGTGCCAGTAGTGCCACCGGGACAGTAAATGAAAAACTGTTTTTT. As protein: CASSATGTVNEKLFF.

This clone was seen only a few times. This chain connects TRBV5-8 to TRBJ2-7, with TRBD1 as a possible D gene (6 bases). V was pared by 4 bases and J by 0 bases, with 14 bases between. The CDR3 runs to 15 residues. From germline, CDR1 is SGHTS and CDR2 YDEGEE. CDR3 sequence: CASSPRQASSYEQYF. Here the CDR3 DNA reads TGTGCCAGCAGCCCCAGACAGGCTTCCTCCTACGAGCAGTACTTC.

This chain joins TRBV6-6 and TRBJ1-2, with 8 bases matching TRBD1. CDR1 is MNHNY and CDR2 is SVGAGI in the germline V gene (reference sequence). The V segment lost 7 bases and the J segment 3 bases; nucleotides outside the gene matches: 7. This CDR3 spans 14 amino acids. CDR3 sequence: CASINRDRYYGYTF. The DNA for the CDR3 is TGTGCCAGCATTAACCGGGACAGGTACTATGGCTACACCTTC.